This is a list of T cell receptor beta chains from one sample in a study of blood T cell repertoires in COVID-19. Profiling relied on immunoSEQ multiplex PCR, and the TCRdb table lists in-frame clones only, not all of them. This sample has 200,000 to 250,000 clones, with more than 80% found just once. Sequencing used peripheral blood. Receptor source: an elderly woman with COVID-19, enrolled during active disease. Each CDR3 is given with its conserved first and last residue. A D gene is named only where the DNA matches it firmly. Not every row has a clone size; where given, it reads once, few, many or a size class.

V gene: TRBV10-3; J gene: TRBJ2-5; clone size: .; D gene: .; CDR3 DNA: TGTGCTTCCGCGGGTACGGAGGAGACCCAGTACTTC; CDR3 protein: CASAGTEETQYF
V gene: TRBV5-4; J gene: TRBJ1-2; clone size: .; D gene: TRBD1; CDR3 DNA: TGTGCCAGCAGTCCGGGACAGGGGGTCTATGGCTACACCTTC; CDR3 protein: CASSPGQGVYGYTF
V gene: TRBV9; J gene: TRBJ1-3; clone size: .; D gene: .; CDR3 DNA: TGTGCCAGCAGCGTAGGACTTTCTGGAAACACCATATATTTT; CDR3 protein: CASSVGLSGNTIYF
V gene: TRBV11-2; J gene: TRBJ2-7; clone size: few; D gene: .; CDR3 DNA: TGTGCCAGCAGTCTACAGGGATACGAGCAGTACTTC; CDR3 protein: CASSLQGYEQYF
V gene: TRBV5-1; J gene: TRBJ2-3; clone size: .; D gene: TRBD1; CDR3 DNA: TGCGCCAGCAGATCAGGACAGGGGTTGTCAGATACGCAGTATTTT; CDR3 protein: CASRSGQGLSDTQYF
V gene: TRBV28; J gene: TRBJ1-2; clone size: .; D gene: .; CDR3 DNA: TGTGCCAGCAGATCCCCAAACTATGGCTACACCTTC; CDR3 protein: CASRSPNYGYTF
V gene: TRBV2; J gene: TRBJ1-5; clone size: once; D gene: TRBD1; CDR3 DNA: TGTGCCAGCAGTTTGGACAGGGGAGGGCATCAGCCCCAGCATTTT; CDR3 protein: CASSLDRGGHQPQHF
V gene: TRBV3-1/TRBV3-2; J gene: TRBJ2-7; clone size: .; D gene: TRBD2; CDR3 DNA: TGTGCCAGCAGCCCGGGACTAGCGTTGGAGCAGTACTTC; CDR3 protein: CASSPGLALEQYF
V gene: TRBV28; J gene: TRBJ2-7; clone size: few; D gene: TRBD1; CDR3 DNA: TGTGCCAGCATCACTTCGGGACAGAATTACGAGCAGTACTTC; CDR3 protein: CASITSGQNYEQYF
V gene: TRBV5-1; J gene: TRBJ2-5; clone size: .; D gene: TRBD1; CDR3 DNA: TGCGCCAGCAGCTTGGGGGACAGCCACCAAGAGACCCAGTACTTC; CDR3 protein: CASSLGDSHQETQYF
V gene: TRBV19; J gene: TRBJ1-2; clone size: .; D gene: .; CDR3 DNA: TGTGCCAGTAGCCCCCCCCAGGGAGGGGACACCTTC; CDR3 protein: CASSPPQGGDTF
V gene: TRBV7-9; J gene: TRBJ1-1; clone size: .; D gene: TRBD1; CDR3 DNA: TGTGCCAGCAGCTTAAGCCGACAGGGCTGGAGCACTGAAGCTTTCTTT; CDR3 protein: CASSLSRQGWSTEAFF
V gene: TRBV4-1; J gene: TRBJ1-2; clone size: .; D gene: .; CDR3 DNA: TGCGCCAGCAGCAAGGAGGGTGGAGCTATCTATGGCTACACCTTC; CDR3 protein: CASSKEGGAIYGYTF
V gene: TRBV6-6; J gene: TRBJ1-4; clone size: .; D gene: TRBD1; CDR3 DNA: TGTGCCAGCAGTGGACATACAGGGGTTACTAATGAAAAACTGTTTTTT; CDR3 protein: CASSGHTGVTNEKLFF
V gene: TRBV6-5; J gene: TRBJ2-2; clone size: .; D gene: .; CDR3 DNA: TGTGCCAGCAGTTACTCGTCTAGCGAGGTCGCCGGGGAGCTGTTTTTT; CDR3 protein: CASSYSSSEVAGELFF
V gene: TRBV12-3/TRBV12-4; J gene: TRBJ2-1; clone size: .; D gene: .; CDR3 DNA: TGTGCCAGCAGCCCCACAGGATACAATGAGCAGTTCTTC; CDR3 protein: CASSPTGYNEQFF
V gene: TRBV19; J gene: TRBJ1-2; clone size: .; D gene: .; CDR3 DNA: TGTGCCAGTAGTATGCGAGCTGCCCCTAACTATGGCTACACCTTC; CDR3 protein: CASSMRAAPNYGYTF
V gene: TRBV5-1; J gene: TRBJ1-4; clone size: .; D gene: TRBD1; CDR3 DNA: TGCGCCAGCAGCCCCGGGACAGGGGGTGAAAAACTGTTTTTT; CDR3 protein: CASSPGTGGEKLFF
V gene: TRBV5-1; J gene: TRBJ2-3; clone size: .; D gene: TRBD2; CDR3 DNA: TGCGCCAGCAGCAGTCTAGCGGGAGCGGTAGGAGATACGCAGTATTTT; CDR3 protein: CASSSLAGAVGDTQYF
V gene: TRBV6-5; J gene: TRBJ2-7; clone size: .; D gene: TRBD2; CDR3 DNA: TGTACCAGCAGTAGCGGGCAAGTCACCTACGAGCAGTACTTC; CDR3 protein: CTSSSGQVTYEQYF
V gene: TRBV3-1/TRBV3-2; J gene: TRBJ1-6; clone size: .; D gene: TRBD1; CDR3 DNA: TGTGCCAGCAGCCGCCAGGGACAGGATAATTCACCCCTCCACTTT; CDR3 protein: CASSRQGQDNSPLHF
V gene: TRBV4-1; J gene: TRBJ1-3; clone size: once; D gene: .; CDR3 DNA: TGCGCCAGCAGCCCCTCAGAAAGGAGTGGAAACACCATATATTTT; CDR3 protein: CASSPSERSGNTIYF
V gene: TRBV5-6; J gene: TRBJ1-1; clone size: few; D gene: TRBD1; CDR3 DNA: TGTGCCAGCAGCCCACCAACTTTGACAGGGGGCACTGAAGCTTTCTTT; CDR3 protein: CASSPPTLTGGTEAFF
V gene: TRBV28; J gene: TRBJ2-7; clone size: few; D gene: TRBD1; CDR3 DNA: TGTGCCAGCAGTTTTGGGGACAGAGCCTACGAGCAGTACTTC; CDR3 protein: CASSFGDRAYEQYF
V gene: TRBV15; J gene: TRBJ1-5; clone size: .; D gene: .; CDR3 DNA: TGTGCCACCAGCCCAGTGGGGAGTGGGCCCCAGCATTTT; CDR3 protein: CATSPVGSGPQHF
V gene: TRBV6-5; J gene: TRBJ2-6; clone size: .; D gene: .; CDR3 DNA: TGTGCCAGCCGCGTTACCCTTATGGCCAACGTCCTGACTTTC; CDR3 protein: CASRVTLMANVLTF
V gene: TRBV6-1; J gene: TRBJ1-2; clone size: .; D gene: TRBD1; CDR3 DNA: TGTGCCAGCAGTGAAGCGCAGGGGGCGCGTAATGGCTACACCTTC; CDR3 protein: CASSEAQGARNGYTF
V gene: TRBV6-5; J gene: TRBJ2-7; clone size: .; D gene: TRBD1; CDR3 DNA: TGTGCCACGGGGCTGTGGACAGGGGTTTCCGAGCAGTACTTC; CDR3 protein: CATGLWTGVSEQYF
V gene: TRBV5-1; J gene: TRBJ2-5; clone size: once; D gene: .; CDR3 DNA: TGCGCCAGCAGCTTGGCGAGGCCGCAAGAGACCCAGTACTTC; CDR3 protein: CASSLARPQETQYF
V gene: TRBV28; J gene: TRBJ1-1; clone size: .; D gene: TRBD1; CDR3 DNA: TGTGCCAGCAGTTTAGGAGGGGGCCGGTTTGAAGCTTTCTTT; CDR3 protein: CASSLGGGRFEAFF
V gene: TRBV3-1/TRBV3-2; J gene: TRBJ2-1; clone size: .; D gene: TRBD2; CDR3 DNA: TGTGCCAGCAGCCATGGCGGGAGGGACGGTGAGCAGTTCTTC; CDR3 protein: CASSHGGRDGEQFF
V gene: TRBV6-6; J gene: TRBJ1-1; clone size: .; D gene: .; CDR3 DNA: TGTGCCAGCTGGTCCAGGGGGAACACTGAAGCTTTCTTT; CDR3 protein: CASWSRGNTEAFF
V gene: TRBV11-2; J gene: TRBJ2-2; clone size: .; D gene: TRBD2; CDR3 DNA: TGTGCCAGCAGTTCCGGGACTAGCTTCGGGGAGCTGTTTTTT; CDR3 protein: CASSSGTSFGELFF
V gene: TRBV7-9; J gene: TRBJ1-2; clone size: .; D gene: TRBD1; CDR3 DNA: TGTGCCAGCAGCCTTGCGCGGACAGGGTCGGCCTATGGCTACACCTTC; CDR3 protein: CASSLARTGSAYGYTF
V gene: TRBV5-1; J gene: TRBJ1-1; clone size: .; D gene: .; CDR3 DNA: TGCGCCAGCTGCACGCAGGGGACGGACAACACTGAAGCTTTCTTT; CDR3 protein: CASCTQGTDNTEAFF
V gene: TRBV5-1; J gene: TRBJ1-4; clone size: .; D gene: .; CDR3 DNA: TGCGCCAGCAGCTTGACCGGTTCCGGAGGGGAAAAACTGTTTTTT; CDR3 protein: CASSLTGSGGEKLFF
V gene: TRBV9; J gene: TRBJ2-5; clone size: .; D gene: .; CDR3 DNA: TGTGCCAGCAGCGTAGGGGGGGGCCCAGAGACCCAGTACTTC; CDR3 protein: CASSVGGGPETQYF
V gene: TRBV29-1; J gene: TRBJ2-3; clone size: .; D gene: TRBD2; CDR3 DNA: TGCAGCGTGGGGGGGACTAGCGGGGTAGACACAGATACGCAGTATTTT; CDR3 protein: CSVGGTSGVDTDTQYF
V gene: TRBV3-1/TRBV3-2; J gene: TRBJ1-2; clone size: .; D gene: .; CDR3 DNA: TGTGCCAGCAGCCAATTACTGGGGACAAACTATGGCTACACCTTC; CDR3 protein: CASSQLLGTNYGYTF
V gene: TRBV4-1; J gene: TRBJ1-2; clone size: .; D gene: TRBD1; CDR3 DNA: TGCGCCAGCAGCCTGGCGACAGGGATTAACTATGGCTACACCTTC; CDR3 protein: CASSLATGINYGYTF
V gene: TRBV5-6; J gene: TRBJ2-3; clone size: .; D gene: .; CDR3 DNA: TGTGCCAGCGCCTCCCACCGGGCCGGGAATACGCAGTATTTT; CDR3 protein: CASASHRAGNTQYF
V gene: TRBV7-8; J gene: TRBJ2-7; clone size: .; D gene: .; CDR3 DNA: TGTGCCAGCAGCCTCACAGCCCCGTCCTACGAGCAGTACTTC; CDR3 protein: CASSLTAPSYEQYF
V gene: TRBV4-2; J gene: TRBJ1-1; clone size: .; D gene: .; CDR3 DNA: TGTGCCAGCAGCCAAGATAGCGGGCCCCCTGAAGCTTTCTTT; CDR3 protein: CASSQDSGPPEAFF
V gene: TRBV3-1/TRBV3-2; J gene: TRBJ2-2; clone size: .; D gene: TRBD2; CDR3 DNA: TGTGCCAGCAGCCCGAGCGGGAGTGACACCGGGGAGCTGTTTTTT; CDR3 protein: CASSPSGSDTGELFF
V gene: TRBV5-1; J gene: TRBJ1-2; clone size: .; D gene: .; CDR3 DNA: TGCGCCAGCAGCGCCGACTCAGGGGCAGCGGAATATGGCTACACCTTC; CDR3 protein: CASSADSGAAEYGYTF
V gene: TRBV21-1; J gene: TRBJ1-4; clone size: .; D gene: .; CDR3 DNA: TGTGCCAGCAGCAGATACAGGGATTTGGGTGAAAAACTGTTTTTT; CDR3 protein: CASSRYRDLGEKLFF
V gene: TRBV27; J gene: TRBJ1-5; clone size: .; D gene: .; CDR3 DNA: TGTGCCAGCAGTTTGGGGCATAGCAATCAGCCCCAGCATTTT; CDR3 protein: CASSLGHSNQPQHF
V gene: TRBV5-1; J gene: TRBJ2-5; clone size: .; D gene: .; CDR3 DNA: TGCGCCAGCAGCCAAGGACAGCAAGAGACCCAGTACTTC; CDR3 protein: CASSQGQQETQYF
V gene: TRBV7-9; J gene: TRBJ1-1; clone size: .; D gene: .; CDR3 DNA: TGTGCCAGCAGCAAACCCAGGGGCCTTGAAGCTTTCTTT; CDR3 protein: CASSKPRGLEAFF
V gene: TRBV2; J gene: TRBJ1-1; clone size: .; D gene: TRBD1; CDR3 DNA: TGTGCCAGCTACCGGGACAGGGAGTTCACTGAAGCTTTCTTT; CDR3 protein: CASYRDREFTEAFF
V gene: TRBV5-1; J gene: TRBJ1-4; clone size: .; D gene: .; CDR3 DNA: TGCGCCAGCAGCTTGGCCGGCAGTACGACAGGCTCGAGCGGAAAACTGTTTTTT; CDR3 protein: CASSLAGSTTGSSGKLFF
V gene: TRBV11-2; J gene: TRBJ2-5; clone size: once; D gene: TRBD2; CDR3 DNA: TGTGCCAGCAGCCGCCGACTAGCGGGGGCGTGGGAGACCCAGTACTTC; CDR3 protein: CASSRRLAGAWETQYF
V gene: TRBV7-9; J gene: TRBJ2-5; clone size: .; D gene: TRBD2; CDR3 DNA: TGTGCCAGCAGCTGGCGCCTAGCGGGAGACTTGGGGGATGGGACCCAGTACTTC; CDR3 protein: CASSWRLAGDLGDGTQYF